This T cell receptor beta chain was sequenced for a study of shared clonotypes between healthy human individuals. Study information: Serving as donors were a couple of women and three men, whose ages spanned 18 to 49. Broader study findings: Richness estimates generally favored naive over memory subsets. Only blood samples were collected, and tissue repertoires likely differ.

V was pared by 0 bases and J by 0 bases, with 23 bases of the junction left unmatched. CDR3 size: 23 residues. Germline V gives CDR1 LGHNA, CDR2 YNFKEQ. CD8 cells classed as naive were CD45RO-negative and positively selected for CCR7, excluding terminally differentiated effector memory CD45RA+ cells. Healthy adults negative for HIV, lacking recent acute infections or vaccinations, served as donors. Sequencing used immunoSEQ multiplex PCR; TCRdb keeps in-frame clones, though not all of them. The sample has around 2.1 million clones; just over 90% are singletons. As for this clone: What it binds is unknown.

The chain joins TRBV4-2 to TRBJ2-1, with 7 bases fitting TRBD2. Input material: naive CD8+ T cells from PBMCs. This receptor was obtained from a man between 18 and 29 years old in good health. Some clones in this sample may be carry-over from other donors' samples. As DNA, the CDR3 is TGTGCCAGCAGCCAAGACTCCGTCAGAGCGGGGCCAGCCCTGACTTACTCCTACAATGAGCAGTTCTTC. Translated: CASSQDSVRAGPALTYSYNEQFF.